The 29 T cell receptor beta chains reported below all come from one sample, sequenced in a study of control samples from healthy donors and cancer patients. TCRdb's table, derived via immunoSEQ multiplex PCR, lists solely in-frame clones and lacks some. Among about 150,000 clones listed, around 90% were seen once. The material sequenced was blood. The receptors derive from a man aged 25-45 years in good health.

V usage is TRBV21-1 and J usage is TRBJ1-5. TRBV21-1 is marked as a pseudogene. The CDR3 totals 15 residues. The CDR3 loop is CASSGRHYSNQPQHF. The CDR3 nucleotides are TGTGCCAGCAGCGGGAGACACTATAGCAATCAGCCCCAGCATTTT.

The V call is TRBV7-2, the J call TRBJ2-2, with 10 positions matching TRBD2. This CDR3 contains 16 residues. Germline V gene lookup returns CDR1 SGHTA and CDR2 FQGNSA. V lost 5 bases to trimming and J lost 5 bases; unmatched junction nucleotides: 8. CDR3 sequence reads: CASSKQRGGLTGELFF. The CDR3 coding sequence is TGTGCCAGCAGCAAACAGCGGGGGGGCCTTACCGGGGAGCTGTTTTTT.

This clone appeared a single time. V and J are TRBV6-5 and TRBJ1-5; D gene unclear. V shed 6 bases and J shed 3 bases, with 12 bases lying between them. The CDR3 contains 14 residues. Germline values: CDR1 MNHEY, CDR2 SVGAGI. CDR3 nucleotides: TGTGCCAGCAGCTCTGACACTCTCAATCAGCCCCAGCATTTT. Its translation is CASSSDTLNQPQHF.

This clone was observed a single time. The rearrangement joins TRBV7-9 to TRBJ1-1, with TRBD1 identical over 8 bases. Germline loops: CDR1 SEHNR, CDR2 FQNEAQ (reference sequence). CDR3 length: 14 amino acids. Trimming took 2 bases from V and 7 from J; bases not matched to a gene: 6. CDR3 coding DNA: TGTGCCAGCAGCTTACTACAGGGGGGGAGTGAAGCTTTCTTT. Amino acids: CASSLLQGGSEAFF.

This clone has a single count. This rearrangement joins TRBV19 to TRBJ2-7, with 7 bases lining up with TRBD1. The CDR3 is made up of 13 amino acids. CDR1 is LNHDA, CDR2 SQIVND, per germline (reference sequence). The V gene end was trimmed by 6 bases and the J gene end by 3 bases; junction bases not matched to a gene: 5. The CDR3 loop is CASSDRVSYEQYF. DNA for the CDR3: TGTGCCAGTAGCGACAGGGTCAGCTACGAGCAGTACTTC.

This rearrangement joins TRBV9 to TRBJ2-3; the D is unclear. The V and J ends lost 0 bases and 6 bases respectively, with 11 bases between them. Germline values: CDR1 SGDLS, CDR2 YYNGEE. CDR3 length equals 14 residues. CDR3 nucleotides: TGTGCCAGCAGCGTAGTAGGTTCTGGGGATACGCAGTATTTT. Translation: CASSVVGSGDTQYF. Combining the CDR3 with reference TRBV9 and TRBJ2-3 gives the whole variable domain DSGVTQTPKHLITATGQRVTLRCSPRSGDLSVYWYQQSLDQGLQFLIQYYNGEERAKGNILERFSAQQFPDLHSELNLSSLELGDSALYFCASSVVGSGDTQYFGPGTRLTVL.

The chain links TRBV6-4 to TRBJ1-5; D is undetermined. Deletions cut 3 bases from V and 1 base from J, with 4 bases between. This CDR3 has 13 residues. Germline CDR1 reads MRHNA; CDR2 reads SNTAGT. DNA for the CDR3: TGTGCCAGCAGTGAGGGGAGCAATCAGCCCCAGCATTTT. It translates to CASSEGSNQPQHF.

The chain carries TRBV28 and TRBJ2-3; D is ambiguous. Per the germline V gene, CDR1 is MDHEN and CDR2 is SYDVKM. V lost 2 bases, J lost 2 bases, and 5 bases lay in between. The CDR3 totals 13 residues. CDR3 amino acids: CASSLPLTDTQYF. CDR3 coding DNA: TGTGCCAGCAGTTTACCCCTCACAGATACGCAGTATTTT.

In DNA, the CDR3 is TGCGCCAGCAGTGAGTCGTTCTACAGCACAGATACGCAGTATTTT. Its translation is CASSESFYSTDTQYF. This chain links TRBV10-1 with TRBJ2-3; D gene ambiguous. Trimming removed 0 bases at V and 0 bases at J, with 7 bases between. Germline V gene lookup returns CDR1 WNHNN and CDR2 SYGVQD (reference sequence). CDR3 length equals 15 residues.

The V and J genes are TRBV24-1 and TRBJ2-3, with TRBD1 identical over 7 bases. Trimming removed 3 bases from V and 3 bases from J; junction bases left unmatched: 5. Germline loops: CDR1 KGHDR, CDR2 SFDVKD. The CDR3 is made up of 15 amino acids. As DNA, the CDR3 is TGTGCCACCAGTGATAGGACAGGTTTTACAGATACGCAGTATTTT. Translating gives CATSDRTGFTDTQYF.

The rearrangement joins TRBV4-2 to TRBJ2-7; D is ambiguous. Trimming pared 0 bases from V and 7 bases from J, leaving 13 bases between. The CDR3 is 14 residues long. Germline values: CDR1 LGHNA, CDR2 YNFKEQ. The CDR3 nucleotides are TGTGCCAGCAGCCAAGATCGGGCCTTGGGAGAGCAGTACTTC. Translation gives CASSQDRALGEQYF.

The chain is built from TRBV5-1 and TRBJ1-2, with 11 bases matching TRBD1. Germline values: CDR1 SGHRS, CDR2 YFSETQ. The CDR3 loop spans 15 amino acids. J lost 10 bases, V lost 1 base, and 9 bases had no gene match. CDR3 sequence (DNA): TGCGCCAGCAGCTTGAGCGGACAGGGGGCGAGTGCCTACACCTTC. Encoded protein: CASSLSGQGASAYTF.

V usage is TRBV13 and J usage is TRBJ1-4, with a possible D match to TRBD1 (6 bases). CDR3 length: 16 residues. Trimming cost V 2 bases and J 3 bases, with 13 bases left between them. Germline V gives CDR1 PRHDT, CDR2 FYEKMQ (reference sequence). The CDR3, as DNA: TGTGCCAGCAGCTTACGAGGGGCAGGGGCTAATGAAAAACTGTTTTTT. As protein: CASSLRGAGANEKLFF.

The J gene is TRBJ1-2, the V gene TRBV5-1; unclear D gene. V shed 0 bases and J shed 6 bases, with 12 bases lying between them. CDR1 and CDR2 from the germline V gene are SGHRS and YFSETQ. The CDR3 contains 14 residues. CDR3 loop: CASSLEGSLDGYTF. The CDR3 region has the DNA TGCGCCAGCAGCTTGGAGGGAAGCCTTGATGGCTACACCTTC.

V gene TRBV19 combines with J gene TRBJ2-2; TRBD2 might be the D (6 bases). The germline V gene encodes CDR1 LNHDA and CDR2 SQIVND (reference sequence). This CDR3 region has 14 residues. V gave up 5 bases and J gave up 0 bases, with 7 bases separating them. CDR3 sequence: CASSGGSNTGELFF. CDR3 sequence (DNA): TGTGCCAGTAGTGGGGGGTCGAACACCGGGGAGCTGTTTTTT.

V gene TRBV20-1 combines with J gene TRBJ2-7; TRBD1 is a possible D gene (7 bases). This CDR3 spans 14 amino acids. The V gene lost 3 bases and the J gene lost 2 bases, with 14 bases spanning the gap. Germline V gene data show CDR1 as DFQATT and CDR2 as SNEGSKA (reference sequence). The chain's CDR3 is CSASLAGGTYEQYF. CDR3 bases: TGCAGTGCTAGTCTGGCAGGGGGGACCTACGAGCAGTACTTC.

In DNA form, the CDR3 reads TGTGCCAGCAGCCATCGGACGGGACAGCATGGCTACACCTTC. Amino acid sequence: CASSHRTGQHGYTF. V is TRBV28 and J is TRBJ1-2; 7 nucleotides match TRBD1. With 6 bases clipped from V and 6 bases from J, the junction kept 10 bases outside the gene matches. The CDR3 is 14 residues long. Germline V gene lookup returns CDR1 MDHEN and CDR2 SYDVKM.

The sample holds a few counts of this clone. The V call is TRBV19, the J call TRBJ1-1; TRBD1 is a possible D gene (5 bases). The CDR3 is 15 residues long. With 4 bases removed from V and 4 bases from J, the gap between germline ends came to 16 bases. Germline assignment: CDR1 LNHDA and CDR2 SQIVND (reference sequence). In nucleotides, the CDR3 is TGTGCCAGTAGTACCTCAGGGAATTGGGTCACTGAAGCTTTCTTT. Translating gives CASSTSGNWVTEAFF.

As concerns this clone: The sample contains more than one DNA sequence encoding this CDR3. This chain links TRBV11-3 with TRBJ2-1; either TRBD1 or TRBD2 may supply D (6 bases each). CDR1 is SGHNT and CDR2 is YENEEA in the germline V gene. CDR3 length: 13 residues. Trimming left V 1 base short and J 8 bases short, with 9 bases between. As DNA, the CDR3 is TGTGCCAGCAGCTTAGTGAGGGGGGATGAGCAGTTCTTC. This translates into CASSLVRGDEQFF.

This chain connects TRBV10-2 to TRBJ1-5; 8 positions match TRBD1. Germline lookup yields CDR1 WSHSY and CDR2 SAAADI. The V segment lost 3 bases and the J segment 4 bases; nucleotides outside the gene matches: 8. The CDR3 contains 16 residues. Here the CDR3 reads CASSDVGQGFNQPQHF. The CDR3, as DNA: TGCGCCAGCAGTGATGTTGGACAGGGTTTTAATCAGCCCCAGCATTTT.

The CDR3 loop reads CASSPTGQEAFF. Here the CDR3 DNA reads TGTGCCAGCAGCCCAACGGGACAGGAAGCTTTCTTT. The rearrangement uses TRBV7-9 and TRBJ1-1; 7 positions match TRBD1. The V gene's germline CDR1 is SEHNR and CDR2 FQNEAQ (reference sequence). The CDR3 sequence is 12 residues long. The V segment lost 5 bases and the J segment 8 bases; nucleotides outside the gene matches: 5.

The gene calls are TRBV19 and TRBJ2-2; D is unclear. V gave up 0 bases and J gave up 1 base, with 3 bases separating them. This CDR3 has 14 residues. Germline V gene data show CDR1 as LNHDA and CDR2 as SQIVND (reference sequence). CDR3 sequence: CASSIEVNTGELFF. The CDR3 bases are TGTGCCAGTAGTATAGAAGTGAACACCGGGGAGCTGTTTTTT.

V is TRBV4-1 and J is TRBJ2-6; D gene unclear. Trimming shortened V by 3 bases and J by 0 bases, and 27 bases separated the two germline ends. This CDR3 has 22 amino acids. The germline CDR1 and CDR2 sequences are MGHRA and YSYEKL. Here the CDR3 reads CASSHPSLEVIPTYSGANVLTF. CDR3 bases: TGCGCCAGCAGCCACCCATCCCTTGAGGTCATTCCTACTTACTCTGGGGCCAACGTCCTGACTTTC.

The chain combines TRBV6-5 with TRBJ1-6, with 7 bases that match TRBD1. This CDR3 contains 14 residues. Germline values: CDR1 MNHEY, CDR2 SVGAGI. The V and J ends lost 5 bases and 8 bases, in that order; junction bases with no gene match: 6. CDR3: CASSRDRVDSPLHF. The CDR3 DNA sequence: TGTGCCAGCAGTCGTGACAGGGTGGATTCACCCCTCCACTTT.

Of note for this clone: Other DNA sequences in the sample encode the same CDR3. V usage is TRBV6-4 and J usage is TRBJ1-1; D gene uncertain. CDR1 is MRHNA and CDR2 is SNTAGT in the germline V gene. The V end was cut by 0 bases, the J end by 4 bases, with 9 bases between. The CDR3 has 14 amino acids. The CDR3 nucleotides are TGTGCCAGCAGTGACTCTTCTAGGGCCACTGAAGCTTTCTTT. It encodes CASSDSSRATEAFF.

The V and J genes are TRBV2 and TRBJ1-6; 7 bases are a match to TRBD1. The J segment lost 6 bases and the V segment lost 9 bases, leaving 8 bases of the junction unmatched. This CDR3 contains 14 residues. Germline V gene lookup returns CDR1 SNHLY and CDR2 FYNNEI. DNA of the CDR3: TGTGCCAGTAGAGACACAGGGGTTAATTCACCCCTCCACTTT. Its protein is CASRDTGVNSPLHF.

This rearrangement joins TRBV9 to TRBJ2-7; D gene unclear. The CDR3 has 13 amino acids. Germline V lookup: CDR1 SGDLS, CDR2 YYNGEE. Trimming pared 0 bases from V and 0 bases from J, leaving 4 bases between. The CDR3: CASSVGPSYEQYF. The CDR3 nucleotides read TGTGCCAGCAGCGTAGGACCCTCCTACGAGCAGTACTTC.

The chain couples TRBV18 to TRBJ2-7; D gene uncertain. CDR1 KGHSH and CDR2 LQKENI come from the germline V gene. The CDR3 is made up of 12 amino acids. Trimming shortened V by 5 bases and J by 2 bases, and 7 bases separated the two germline ends. The CDR3 sequence: CASSFSPYEQYF. The CDR3 region has the DNA TGTGCCAGCTCATTCTCTCCCTACGAGCAGTACTTC.

V usage is TRBV5-1 and J usage is TRBJ2-7, with D unclear. This CDR3 spans 16 amino acids. Trimming took off 4 bases at V and 3 bases at J, with 20 bases between the two ends. Germline loops: CDR1 SGHRS, CDR2 YFSETQ. The CDR3 bases are TGCGCCAGCAGCCCTGCACAAAAGGGCAGTCTCTACGAGCAGTACTTC. Translation: CASSPAQKGSLYEQYF.